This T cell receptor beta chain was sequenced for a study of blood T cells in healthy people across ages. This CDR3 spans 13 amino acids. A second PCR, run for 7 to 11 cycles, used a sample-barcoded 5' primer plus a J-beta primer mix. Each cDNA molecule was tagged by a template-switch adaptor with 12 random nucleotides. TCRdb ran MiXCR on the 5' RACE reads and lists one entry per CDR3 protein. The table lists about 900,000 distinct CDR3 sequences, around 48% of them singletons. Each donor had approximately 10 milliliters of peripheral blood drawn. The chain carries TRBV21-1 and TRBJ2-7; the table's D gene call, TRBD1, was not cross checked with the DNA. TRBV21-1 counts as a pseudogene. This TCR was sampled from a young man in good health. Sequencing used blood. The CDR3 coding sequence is TGTGCCAGCAGCAAAGGGACAGGGGACGAGCAGTACTTC. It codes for CASSKGTGDEQYF.